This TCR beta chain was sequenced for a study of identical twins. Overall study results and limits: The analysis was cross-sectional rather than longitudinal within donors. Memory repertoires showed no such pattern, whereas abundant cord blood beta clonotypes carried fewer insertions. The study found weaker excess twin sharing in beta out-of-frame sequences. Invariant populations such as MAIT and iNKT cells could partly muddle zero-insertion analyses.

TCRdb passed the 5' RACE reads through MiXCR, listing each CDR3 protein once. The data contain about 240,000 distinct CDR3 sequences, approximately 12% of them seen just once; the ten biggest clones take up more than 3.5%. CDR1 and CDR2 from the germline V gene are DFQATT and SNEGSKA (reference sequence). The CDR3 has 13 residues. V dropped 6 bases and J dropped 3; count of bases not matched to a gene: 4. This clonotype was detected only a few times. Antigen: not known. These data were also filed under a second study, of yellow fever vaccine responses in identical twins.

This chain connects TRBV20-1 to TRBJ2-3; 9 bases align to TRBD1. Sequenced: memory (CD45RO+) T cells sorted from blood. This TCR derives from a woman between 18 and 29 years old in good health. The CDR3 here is CSALTGGTDTQYF. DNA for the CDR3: TGCAGTGCCCTGACAGGGGGGACAGATACGCAGTATTTT.